A single sample gave rise to the 18 T cell receptor beta chains below, sequenced in a study of T cells in localized non-small cell lung cancer (dated by TCRdb to about 2020). The receptor library was made with the immunoSEQ multiplex PCR assay. TCRdb's version of the immuneACCESS table is confined to in-frame rearrangements and falls short of the full clone set. An unresolved V gene accounts for under half of the shortfall where checked; the remainder is of unknown origin. Across this sample there are over 15,000 clones, with 70% to 90% seen only once. The ten largest clones add up to about 30% of the sample. Specimen: peripheral blood, collected before any cancer treatment. The receptors derive from a female donor over 55 with stage III squamous cell lung carcinoma.

The chain recombines TRBV5-1 with TRBJ2-3, with 8 bases identical to TRBD2. The CDR3 covers 15 residues. The V segment lost 0 bases and the J segment 4 bases; nucleotides outside the gene matches: 4. Germline V lookup: CDR1 SGHRS, CDR2 YFSETQ. The CDR3 sequence: CASSLGSGKADTQYF. CDR3 nucleotides: TGCGCCAGCAGCTTGGGTAGCGGGAAAGCAGATACGCAGTATTTT.

This chain uses TRBV7-2 with TRBJ1-6, with TRBD1 as a possible D gene (5 bases). The V gene lost 5 bases and the J gene lost 9 bases, with 14 bases spanning the gap. This CDR3 has 14 residues. Germline-derived CDR1 and CDR2 are SGHTA and FQGNSA. The CDR3 region is CASSLERGGSPLHF. The CDR3, as DNA: TGTGCCAGCAGCCTAGAGCGGGGGGGTTCACCCCTCCACTTT.

The J gene is TRBJ2-1, the V gene TRBV15, with TRBD1 matching over 7 bases. The germline V gene encodes CDR1 LNHNV and CDR2 YYDKDF (reference sequence). Losses at the gene ends were 5 bases for V and 2 bases for J; bases not matched to a gene: 3. This CDR3 is built from 14 residues. The chain's CDR3 is CATSPGTAYNEQFF. The CDR3 DNA sequence: TGTGCCACCAGCCCCGGGACAGCCTACAATGAGCAGTTCTTC. The complete variable domain, with remaining parts taken from reference TRBV15 and TRBJ2-1, reads DAMVIQNPRYQVTQFGKPVTLSCSQTLNHNVMYWYQQKSSQAPKLLFHYYDKDFNNEADTPDNFQSRRPNTSFCFLDIRSPGLGDTAMYLCATSPGTAYNEQFFGPGTRLTVL.

The V call is TRBV5-8, the J call TRBJ1-6, with a possible D match to TRBD1 (5 bases). Trimming cost V 0 bases and J 8 bases, with 9 bases left between them. Germline lookup yields CDR1 SGHTS and CDR2 YDEGEE. The CDR3 spans 14 residues. CDR3 sequence (DNA): TGTGCCAGCAGCTTGGGGGTGGGGGATTCACCCCTCCACTTT. Translated: CASSLGVGDSPLHF.

A few counts support this clone. The CDR3 spells CASSSGRSGGYTF. The CDR3 DNA reads TGTGCCAGCAGTTCCGGGAGGTCTGGTGGCTACACCTTC. J is TRBJ1-2 and V is TRBV6-5, with D unclear. Germline-derived CDR1 and CDR2 are MNHEY and SVGAGI. V lost 4 bases and J 7 bases, leaving 13 bases between the germline ends. The CDR3 totals 13 residues.

The V call is TRBV30, the J call TRBJ1-5; TRBD1 matches 8 bases. This CDR3 has 14 amino acids. Germline V CDR1 and CDR2: GTSNPN, SVGIG (reference sequence). Unmatched junction bases numbered 1, after V lost 2 bases and J lost 1 base. The CDR3 loop reads CAWSTGGSNQPQHF. CDR3 nucleotides: TGTGCCTGGAGTACAGGGGGGAGCAATCAGCCCCAGCATTTT.

The sample holds one count of this clone. V gene TRBV18 combines with J gene TRBJ2-3, with TRBD2 identical over 10 bases. With 2 bases clipped from V and 5 bases from J, the junction kept 4 bases outside the gene matches. The CDR3 has 15 residues. Germline V lookup: CDR1 KGHSH, CDR2 LQKENI. This CDR3 reads CASSPSGGAEDTQYF. The CDR3 DNA sequence: TGTGCCAGCTCACCAAGCGGGGGGGCCGAAGATACGCAGTATTTT.

The chain joins TRBV5-1 to TRBJ1-2; weak D call: TRBD1 (5 bases). This CDR3 is 15 amino acids long. Germline CDR1 SGHRS, CDR2 YFSETQ. Trimming took off 3 bases at V and 0 bases at J, with 12 bases between the two ends. The DNA of the CDR3 is TGCGCCAGCAGCTCCGGGGCGGCAGCTAACTATGGCTACACCTTC. Amino acids: CASSSGAAANYGYTF.

The J gene is TRBJ1-1, the V gene TRBV12-5, with 8 bases fitting TRBD1. With V trimmed by 0 bases and J by 6 bases, 9 bases remained unmatched. CDR1 and CDR2 from the germline V gene are LGHNT and FRNRAP. The CDR3 runs to 16 residues. CDR3 loop: CASGLVTGGGWAEAFF. CDR3 sequence (DNA): TGTGCTAGTGGTTTGGTAACAGGGGGTGGTTGGGCTGAAGCTTTCTTT.

This clone showed up just once. This chain connects TRBV2 to TRBJ2-1; TRBD2 matches 7 bases. The ends lost 4 bases at V and 0 bases at J; junction bases unmatched: 6. The CDR3 runs to 16 residues. Germline V gives CDR1 SNHLY, CDR2 FYNNEI. CDR3 sequence reads: CASSGLSGTSYNEQFF. CDR3 coding DNA: TGTGCCAGCAGTGGCCTGAGCGGGACCTCCTACAATGAGCAGTTCTTC.

This clone has a single count. This chain connects TRBV15 to TRBJ1-5, with D perhaps TRBD1 (6 bases). The CDR3 runs to 14 residues. Trimming left V 3 bases short and J 6 bases short, with 12 bases between. Germline CDR1 LNHNV, CDR2 YYDKDF (reference sequence). The CDR3, as DNA: TGTGCCACCAGCAGCGGTGGGGGCCGTCAGCCCCAGCATTTT. Its protein product is CATSSGGGRQPQHF.

This sequence joins TRBV27 and TRBJ2-5; weak D call: TRBD2 (6 bases). V lost 6 bases, J lost 7 bases, and 12 bases lay in between. The CDR3 spans 12 residues. Germline assignment: CDR1 MNHEY and CDR2 SMNVEV (reference sequence). The CDR3 sequence: CASRYGGGTQYF. In DNA, the CDR3 is TGTGCCAGCAGATACGGGGGTGGGACCCAGTACTTC.

The rearrangement joins TRBV19 to TRBJ2-5, with TRBD2 matching over 7 bases. The end of the DNA fits TRBJ2-7 better, so the J call may be wrong. The V gene's germline CDR1 is LNHDA and CDR2 SQIVND (reference sequence). This CDR3 comprises 14 residues. The CDR3 coding sequence is TGTGCCAGTAGTTCGTCGACTAGCCGCTACGAGCAGTACTTC. Residues: CASSSSTSRYEQYF.

The J gene is TRBJ1-4, the V gene TRBV10-3; TRBD1 aligns across 12 bases. Germline V gene lookup returns CDR1 ENHRY and CDR2 SYGVKD. V trimming: 3 bases; J trimming: 7 bases; junction bases outside the gene matches: 9. CDR3 size: 17 residues. CDR3 sequence: CAISDLGTGGGGEKLFF. CDR3 nucleotides: TGTGCCATCAGTGATTTAGGGACAGGGGGCGGTGGTGAAAAACTGTTTTTT.

The gene calls are TRBV27 and TRBJ1-2; TRBD1 is a possible D gene (5 bases). The CDR3 totals 15 residues. The V gene's germline CDR1 is MNHEY and CDR2 SMNVEV (reference sequence). V lost 6 bases and J lost 0, with 14 bases in between. The DNA for the CDR3 is TGTGCCAGCAGCCACCAGGACACTGCTAACTATGGCTACACCTTC. Its protein is CASSHQDTANYGYTF.

The genes are TRBV7-3 and TRBJ2-2; weak D call: TRBD2 (5 bases). V was cut by 8 bases and J by 8 bases, with 21 bases left in between. CDR1 is SGHTA and CDR2 is FQGTGA in the germline V gene. The CDR3 sequence is 15 residues long. The CDR3 is CASGFAGPESGELFF. CDR3 nucleotides: TGTGCCAGCGGTTTTGCGGGTCCAGAGTCGGGGGAGCTGTTTTTT.

The genes are TRBV11-2 and TRBJ2-1; TRBD2 matches 12 bases. V gave up 2 bases and J gave up 5 bases; unmatched junction bases: 1. This CDR3 has 15 amino acids. From germline, CDR1 is SGHAT and CDR2 FQNNGV. For the CDR3, the DNA is TGTGCCAGCAGCTTACTAGCGGGAGGGGACAATGAGCAGTTCTTC. Its translation: CASSLLAGGDNEQFF. The full variable domain, its missing parts supplied by reference TRBV11-2 and TRBJ2-1, is EAGVAQSPRYKIIEKRQSVAFWCNPISGHATLYWYQQILGQGPKLLIQFQNNGVVDDSQLPKDRFSAERLKGVDSTLKIQPAKLEDSAVYLCASSLLAGGDNEQFFGPGTRLTVL.

This chain uses TRBV30 with TRBJ1-1, with TRBD1 identical over 8 bases. V shed 2 bases, J shed 1 base, and the junction held 3 bases outside the gene matches. The length of the CDR3 is 14 residues. Germline V CDR1 and CDR2: GTSNPN, SVGIG (reference sequence). The CDR3 coding sequence is TGTGCCTGGAGTACCGGGACAGGGAACACTGAAGCTTTCTTT. Translation gives CAWSTGTGNTEAFF.